These 31 T cell receptor beta chains came from one sample sequenced in a study of blood T cell repertoires in COVID-19. Sequencing used immunoSEQ multiplex PCR; TCRdb keeps in-frame clones, though not all of them. The sample yields about 100,000 clones, 80% to 95% seen once. The sequenced sample consisted of peripheral blood. These receptors originate from a man in his 70s with acute or convalescent COVID-19.

The chain joins TRBV10-1 to TRBJ2-7; D call uncertain. Trimming pared 3 bases from V and 6 bases from J, leaving 12 bases between. Looked up from germline, CDR1 is WNHNN and CDR2 is SYGVQD (reference sequence). The CDR3 contains 13 residues. DNA of the CDR3: TGCGCCAGCAGTGATGGGCCTCTGGGCGAGCAGTACTTC. Its translation: CASSDGPLGEQYF.

The chain is built from TRBV5-1 and TRBJ1-3; D uncertain. This CDR3 is 15 amino acids long. Trimming removed 3 bases from V and 0 bases from J, with 10 bases in between. CDR1 is SGHRS, CDR2 YFSETQ, per germline. The CDR3 sequence: CASSSEFNSGNTIYF. CDR3 nucleotide sequence: TGCGCCAGCAGCTCGGAGTTCAACTCTGGAAACACCATATATTTT.

The CDR3 DNA reads as TGTGCCAGCACCCGGGACAAGGGGATTGCAGATACGCAGTATTTT. Residues: CASTRDKGIADTQYF. The chain combines TRBV5-6 with TRBJ2-3; D might be TRBD1 (6 bases). The germline gives CDR1 SGHDT, CDR2 YYEEEE. The V end was cut by 6 bases, the J end by 4 bases, with 18 bases between. The CDR3 covers 15 residues.

The chain couples TRBV7-9 to TRBJ1-1; D gene unclear. The germline V and J ends were trimmed by 7 bases and 1 base, with 13 bases remaining between them. This CDR3 has 14 amino acids. Germline V gene sequence: CDR1 SEHNR, CDR2 FQNEAQ (reference sequence). The CDR3: CASTPGRRNTEAFF. CDR3 coding DNA: TGTGCCAGCACCCCAGGCCGAAGGAACACTGAAGCTTTCTTT.

The V call is TRBV10-1, the J call TRBJ1-1; maybe TRBD1 (6 bases). This CDR3 comprises 14 residues. Trimming removed 5 bases from V and 2 bases from J, with 12 bases in between. Germline CDR1 and CDR2: WNHNN and SYGVQD (reference sequence). The CDR3 spells CASSSGQINTEAFF. The DNA for the CDR3 is TGCGCCAGCAGTAGTGGACAGATTAACACTGAAGCTTTCTTT.

The CDR3 region has the DNA TGTGCCAGCAGGAGGGACAGGGGAGACTCCCTGTCCTACAATGAGCAGTTCTTC. As protein: CASRRDRGDSLSYNEQFF. The genes are TRBV28 and TRBJ2-1; 10 bases align to TRBD1. This CDR3 is built from 18 residues. V gave up 6 bases and J gave up 1 base; unmatched junction bases: 12. Per germline, CDR1 MDHEN and CDR2 SYDVKM.

The gene calls are TRBV7-6 and TRBJ1-3; tentative D call: TRBD1 (6 bases). The V gene lost 5 bases and the J gene lost 0 bases, with 17 bases spanning the gap. CDR3 length: 17 residues. Germline assignment: CDR1 SGHVS and CDR2 FNYEAQ. Here the CDR3 reads CASSPRTVWVSGNTIYF. DNA of the CDR3: TGTGCCAGCAGCCCCCGGACAGTTTGGGTCTCTGGAAACACCATATATTTT.

CDR3: CASRPGTANYGYTF. Here the CDR3 DNA reads TGTGCCAGCAGGCCCGGGACAGCTAACTATGGCTACACCTTC. The chain joins TRBV6-5 to TRBJ1-2, with 7 bases fitting TRBD1. J lost 0 bases, V lost 6 bases, and 4 bases had no gene match. This CDR3 contains 14 residues. Germline V lookup: CDR1 MNHEY, CDR2 SVGAGI.

The J gene is TRBJ2-3, the V gene TRBV19; 12 bases agree with TRBD1. The CDR3 consists of 14 residues. The germline V gene encodes CDR1 LNHDA and CDR2 SQIVND (reference sequence). Losses at the gene ends were 10 bases for V and 5 bases for J; bases not matched to a gene: 7. CDR3 sequence reads: CATRDRGPIDTQYF. CDR3 in DNA: TGTGCCACCAGGGACAGGGGGCCGATAGATACGCAGTATTTT.

This sequence joins TRBV7-2 and TRBJ2-2; TRBD2 might be the D (5 bases). Germline CDR1 is SGHTA and CDR2 is FQGNSA. This CDR3 contains 14 residues. V was clipped by 6 bases and J by 4 bases, with 12 bases between them. Here the CDR3 reads CASSRLTPTGELFF. CDR3 coding DNA: TGTGCCAGCAGTCGACTAACGCCCACCGGGGAGCTGTTTTTT.

The chain recombines TRBV1 with TRBJ2-1; the table's D call, TRBD2, was not checked against the DNA. TRBV1 is labeled a pseudogene. The CDR3 is made up of 16 amino acids. In DNA form, the CDR3 reads TGCACCAGCAGCCAAGTTACAGCGGGAGTCTTTAATGAGCAGTTCTTC. Its translation: CTSSQVTAGVFNEQFF.

The chain has TRBV5-1 and TRBJ2-1; 12 bases are a match to TRBD2. The length of the CDR3 is 14 residues. The V gene end was trimmed by 5 bases and the J gene end by 8 bases; junction bases not matched to a gene: 5. From germline, CDR1 is SGHRS and CDR2 YFSETQ. The CDR3 DNA follows: TGCGCCAGCAGTCTAGCGGGGGGGCAGGATGAGCAGTTCTTC. Protein: CASSLAGGQDEQFF.

This clone was detected once. V gene TRBV12-3 or TRBV12-4 combines with J gene TRBJ1-5; D is unresolved. This CDR3 spans 12 amino acids. Between the trimmed V and J ends, which lost 6 bases and 4 bases, there was a span of 7 bases. The DNA for the CDR3 is TGTGCCAGCAGCGTCAGAAATCAGCCCCAGCATTTT. Its translation is CASSVRNQPQHF.

The J gene is TRBJ1-2, the V gene TRBV6-5; 7 positions match TRBD1. V was pared by 2 bases and J by 5 bases, with 5 bases of the junction left unmatched. From germline, CDR1 is MNHEY and CDR2 SVGAGI. This CDR3 contains 14 residues. CDR3 in amino acids: CASSYKDRSYGYTF. As DNA, the CDR3 is TGTGCCAGCAGTTACAAGGACAGGAGTTATGGCTACACCTTC.

The genes are TRBV10-1 and TRBJ1-4; perhaps TRBD1 as D (5 bases). The germline CDR1 and CDR2 sequences are WNHNN and SYGVQD (reference sequence). The CDR3 runs 13 residues. V lost 7 bases and J lost 3, with 9 bases in between. The CDR3 protein is CASNDSPNEKLFF. For the CDR3, the DNA is TGCGCCAGCAATGACAGTCCTAATGAAAAACTGTTTTTT.

The chain carries TRBV19 and TRBJ1-2; 10 positions match TRBD1. In germline, CDR1 is LNHDA, CDR2 SQIVND (reference sequence). The CDR3 has 13 residues. Losses at the gene ends were 9 bases for V and 8 bases for J; bases not matched to a gene: 9. The CDR3 protein is CASRTGGSRGYTF. DNA of the CDR3: TGTGCCAGCAGGACAGGGGGGAGTAGGGGCTACACCTTC.

This clone has only one observation. The chain carries TRBV6-6 and TRBJ1-2; D is ambiguous. The CDR3 loop spans 15 amino acids. Per the germline V gene, CDR1 is MNHNY and CDR2 is SVGAGI (reference sequence). V shed 0 bases and J shed 4 bases, with 12 bases lying between them. The CDR3 DNA reads TGTGCCAGCAGTTACTCTTCCGGGTTTCCCTATGGCTACACCTTC. Protein: CASSYSSGFPYGYTF.

V is TRBV11-3 and J is TRBJ2-1; 9 bases map to TRBD2. The CDR3 is 15 residues long. Germline assignment: CDR1 SGHNT and CDR2 YENEEA. V lost 7 bases and J lost 4; bases outside the gene matches: 8. CDR3 sequence (DNA): TGTGCCAGCACCACCGGGACTAGCCTATACAATGAGCAGTTCTTC. It codes for CASTTGTSLYNEQFF. Based on the CDR3 plus reference TRBV11-3 and TRBJ2-1, the full variable domain is EAGVVQSPRYKIIEKKQPVAFWCNPISGHNTLYWYLQNLGQGPELLIRYENEEAVDDSQLPKDRFSAERLKGVDSTLKIQPAELGDSAVYLCASTTGTSLYNEQFFGPGTRLTVL.

V gene TRBV5-1 combines with J gene TRBJ2-7, with 12 bases aligning to TRBD1. Germline values: CDR1 SGHRS, CDR2 YFSETQ. This CDR3 is built from 14 residues. V lost 4 bases and J lost 7; bases outside the gene matches: 6. CDR3 nucleotides: TGCGCCAGCAGCCCCGGGACAGGGGGCGGGGAGCAGTACTTC. The encoded protein is CASSPGTGGGEQYF.

This clone was picked up one time. The chain uses TRBV5-1 and TRBJ2-3, with D possibly matching TRBD1 (6 bases). The V gene lost 4 bases and the J gene lost 1 base, with 22 bases spanning the gap. The V gene's germline CDR1 is SGHRS and CDR2 YFSETQ. This CDR3 region has 18 residues. CDR3: CASSPSLSGAAGTDTQYF. For the CDR3, the DNA is TGCGCCAGCAGCCCATCCCTTTCAGGGGCTGCGGGCACAGATACGCAGTATTTT.

The chain employs TRBV19 and TRBJ2-3; 8 bases line up with TRBD1. This CDR3 has 14 amino acids. The germline gives CDR1 LNHDA, CDR2 SQIVND (reference sequence). The J segment lost 1 base and the V segment lost 6 bases, leaving 3 bases of the junction unmatched. The CDR3 loop reads CASSTGQGTDTQYF. The CDR3 nucleotides are TGTGCCAGTAGCACGGGACAGGGCACAGATACGCAGTATTTT. The full variable domain, completed using reference TRBV19 and TRBJ2-3, is DGGITQSPKYLFRKEGQNVTLSCEQNLNHDAMYWYRQDPGQGLRLIYYSQIVNDFQKGDIAEGYSVSREKKESFPLTVTSAQKNPTAFYLCASSTGQGTDTQYFGPGTRLTVL.

This chain links TRBV6-5 with TRBJ2-3; 8 positions agree with TRBD2. There are 15 residues in the CDR3. V gave up 3 bases and J gave up 0 bases; unmatched junction bases: 2. Germline CDR1 is MNHEY and CDR2 is SVGAGI. The CDR3 is CASSYGGRSTDTQYF. The DNA for the CDR3 is TGTGCCAGCAGTTATGGCGGGAGGAGCACAGATACGCAGTATTTT.

The J gene is TRBJ2-7, the V gene TRBV25-1, with 7 bases matching TRBD2. This CDR3 region has 14 residues. Germline CDR1 is MGHDK and CDR2 is SYGVNS. J lost 4 bases, V lost 4 bases, and 7 bases had no gene match. The CDR3 here is CASSVASGYYEQYF. In DNA, the CDR3 is TGTGCCAGCAGTGTGGCTAGCGGTTATTACGAGCAGTACTTC.

The rearrangement links TRBV28 to TRBJ1-6, with D possibly TRBD1 on 6 matching bases. Germline V CDR1 and CDR2: MDHEN, SYDVKM. V was pared by 7 bases and J by 10 bases, with 17 bases between. There are 14 residues in the CDR3. The CDR3 nucleotides are TGTGCCAGCACACTAAACAGGGTACGGTCACCCCTCCACTTT. Translating it yields CASTLNRVRSPLHF.

CDR3: CASSQQNGNTIYF. The CDR3 nucleotides read TGTGCCAGCAGCCAACAGAACGGAAACACCATATATTTT. V usage is TRBV14 and J usage is TRBJ1-3; no definite D call. Trimming left V 2 bases short and J 4 bases short, with 6 bases between. The CDR3 contains 13 residues. Germline lookup yields CDR1 SGHDN and CDR2 FVKESK.

The chain has TRBV6-6 and TRBJ1-5; no reliable D call. This CDR3 region has 14 residues. The germline V gene encodes CDR1 MNHNY and CDR2 SVGAGI (reference sequence). The V and J ends lost 6 bases and 4 bases respectively, with 13 bases between them. Written as DNA, the CDR3 is TGTGCCAGCAGCCGGACTGATTCAAATCAGCCCCAGCATTTT. Translating gives CASSRTDSNQPQHF.

This chain connects TRBV10-3 to TRBJ1-2, with D possibly TRBD1 on 5 matching bases. Germline V gene sequence: CDR1 ENHRY, CDR2 SYGVKD. The CDR3 is 14 amino acids. Trimming cost V 3 bases and J 5 bases, with 13 bases left between them. The CDR3 DNA is TGTGCCATCAGTGAAGGGACTGGGCGATATGGCTACACCTTC. Translation gives CAISEGTGRYGYTF.

The V gene is TRBV7-2, the J gene TRBJ1-3, with TRBD1 matching over 7 bases. This CDR3 is built from 16 residues. J lost 4 bases, V lost 1 base, and 7 bases had no gene match. CDR1 and CDR2 from the germline V gene are SGHTA and FQGNSA. CDR3 sequence: CASSLVTGQKGNTIYF. In DNA form, the CDR3 reads TGTGCCAGCAGCTTAGTTACGGGACAGAAAGGAAACACCATATATTTT.

The sample holds a few counts of this clone. The V call is TRBV19, the J call TRBJ1-2; TRBD1 matches 7 bases. J gave up 7 bases and V 4 bases, and 3 bases lay outside the gene matches. The CDR3 totals 12 residues. Germline values: CDR1 LNHDA, CDR2 SQIVND (reference sequence). This CDR3 reads CASSKGAAGYTF. The CDR3 nucleotides are TGTGCCAGTAGTAAGGGGGCGGCTGGCTACACCTTC.

This clone was recorded only once. V gene TRBV28 combines with J gene TRBJ1-1; 7 bases are a match to TRBD1. The V gene end was trimmed by 5 bases and the J gene end by 1 base; junction bases not matched to a gene: 4. The length of the CDR3 is 14 residues. Germline assignment: CDR1 MDHEN and CDR2 SYDVKM. The CDR3 region has the DNA TGTGCCAGCAGTATTAGACAGGGGAACACTGAAGCTTTCTTT. It yields the protein CASSIRQGNTEAFF.

This clone has just one count. The gene calls are TRBV5-1 and TRBJ1-4, with D tentatively TRBD1 (6 bases). Trimming left V 3 bases short and J 3 bases short, with 15 bases between. This CDR3 spans 16 amino acids. Germline V gene sequence: CDR1 SGHRS, CDR2 YFSETQ. This CDR3 is CASSSILQGSNEKLFF. The CDR3 coding sequence is TGCGCCAGCAGCTCCATTTTACAGGGATCTAATGAAAAACTGTTTTTT.